This TCR beta chain was sequenced during a study of shared clonotypes between healthy human individuals. Generated by immunoSEQ multiplex PCR, the TCRdb table keeps only in-frame clones and is missing some. The sample consists of under 2,500,000 clones, approximately 94% of them appearing once. The sequenced material came from naive CD4+ T cells sorted from blood. Noted subset: CD45RA+ positively selected. The clonotype originates from a man aged 18 to 29 in good health.

As DNA, the CDR3 is TGCGCCAGCAGCCAACAAGACAGGGGGGGCTCCTATAATTCACCCCTCCACTTT. This sequence encodes CASSQQDRGGSYNSPLHF. V is TRBV4-1 and J is TRBJ1-6; the match to TRBD1 covers 9 bases. Germline CDR1 and CDR2: MGHRA and YSYEKL. Losses at the gene ends were 2 bases for V and 0 bases for J; bases not matched to a gene: 5. CDR3 length: 18 amino acids.